These 12 T cell receptor beta chains came from one sample sequenced in a study of cytomegalovirus exposure and HLA in healthy donors. This PCR relied on a set of 60 Vbeta primers and 13 Jbeta primers. Profiled with immunoSEQ multiplex PCR; TCRdb holds only in-frame clones, not every one. The data hold more than 95,000 clones, with around 80% observed a single time. Sequences were obtained from PBMCs. The receptors were gathered from a man aged 50-60 years in good health and CMV-seronegative.

V usage is TRBV2 and J usage is TRBJ2-7; unclear D gene. CDR3 length equals 13 residues. V was clipped by 10 bases and J by 0 bases, with 13 bases between them. Germline V CDR1 and CDR2: SNHLY, FYNNEI. Here the CDR3 DNA reads TGTGCCATCGGCAGTAGTAGCTCCTACGAGCAGTACGTC. Translated: CAIGSSSSYEQYV.

This chain joins TRBV5-1 and TRBJ2-5, with a weak D call TRBD2 (7 bases). Germline-derived CDR1 and CDR2 are SGHRS and YFSETQ. The germline V and J ends were trimmed by 4 bases and 5 bases, with 24 bases remaining between them. The CDR3 is made up of 17 amino acids. The CDR3 sequence is CASSGRLWGGALETQYF. The CDR3 region has the DNA TGCGCCAGCAGCGGACGACTGTGGGGGGGGGCCTTGGAGACCCAGTACTTC.

This chain joins TRBV19 and TRBJ1-3, with D unclear. Germline CDR1 is LNHDA and CDR2 is SQIVND (reference sequence). The CDR3 is 15 amino acids. Trimming pared 3 bases from V and 0 bases from J, leaving 9 bases between. As DNA, the CDR3 is TGTGCCAGTAGTATCTGGGGAGACTCTGGAAACACCATATATTTT. Its translation is CASSIWGDSGNTIYF. Full variable domain (missing parts from reference TRBV19 and TRBJ1-3): DGGITQSPKYLFRKEGQNVTLSCEQNLNHDAMYWYRQDPGQGLRLIYYSQIVNDFQKGDIAEGYSVSREKKESFPLTVTSAQKNPTAFYLCASSIWGDSGNTIYFGEGSWLTVV.

The V and J genes are TRBV21-1 and TRBJ1-6. TRBV21-1 is noted as a pseudogene. The CDR3 has 16 residues. CDR3 amino acids: CASRLWGGDYNSPLHF. Written as DNA, the CDR3 is TGTGCCAGCAGACTCTGGGGGGGTGACTATAATTCACCCCTCCACTTT.

The V gene is TRBV6-4, the J gene TRBJ2-7; 9 bases line up with TRBD1. Germline V gives CDR1 MRHNA, CDR2 SNTAGT. V lost 7 bases to trimming and J lost 5 bases; unmatched junction nucleotides: 6. The length of the CDR3 is 13 residues. The CDR3 reads CASNPGQGNEQYV. As DNA, the CDR3 is TGTGCCAGCAACCCGGGACAGGGAAACGAGCAGTACGTC.

This rearrangement joins TRBV2 to TRBJ2-1; 9 positions match TRBD1. CDR1 is SNHLY and CDR2 is FYNNEI in the germline V gene. Losses at the gene ends were 6 bases for V and 7 bases for J; bases not matched to a gene: 10. This CDR3 has 15 residues. CDR3 region: CASRRGTGKSNEQFF. The CDR3 nucleotides are TGTGCCAGCAGGCGTGGGACAGGGAAGTCGAATGAGCAGTTCTTC.

This chain uses TRBV7-8 with TRBJ2-2; TRBD2 agrees at 10 bases. This CDR3 is 15 amino acids long. Germline V gene data show CDR1 as SGHVS and CDR2 as FQNEAQ. V lost 5 bases to trimming and J lost 1 base; unmatched junction nucleotides: 1. DNA of the CDR3: TGTGCCAGCAGCGCTAGCGGGGGGAACACCGGGGAGCTGTTTTTT. Its translation: CASSASGGNTGELFF.

This chain joins TRBV4-1 and TRBJ2-3; 8 positions match TRBD1. From germline, CDR1 is MGHRA and CDR2 YSYEKL. The V and J ends lost 3 bases and 0 bases, in that order; junction bases with no gene match: 2. The CDR3 loop spans 15 amino acids. CDR3 amino acids: CASSQTGDSTDTQYF. The CDR3 nucleotides read TGCGCCAGCAGCCAGACAGGGGATAGCACAGATACGCAGTATTTT.

The chain uses TRBV13 and TRBJ2-7; 11 bases are shared with TRBD1. CDR1 and CDR2 (germline): PRHDT, FYEKMQ (reference sequence). The CDR3 has 15 amino acids. Trimming cost V 5 bases and J 3 bases; bases outside gene matches: 6. CDR3 nucleotides: TGTGCCAGCAGCGAATCCGGGACAGGGGGCTACGAGCAGTACTTC. This sequence encodes CASSESGTGGYEQYF.

This chain connects TRBV11-2 to TRBJ2-5, with D tentatively TRBD1 (6 bases). Germline V CDR1 and CDR2: SGHAT, FQNNGV. The V and J ends lost 4 bases and 2 bases respectively, with 14 bases between them. The CDR3 contains 15 residues. CDR3 DNA sequence: TGTGCCAGCAGCTACGGACAGAGCGGACAAGAGACCCAGTACTTC. Its protein product is CASSYGQSGQETQYF.

The genes are TRBV7-3 and TRBJ2-3; D is possibly TRBD1 (5 bases). There are 14 residues in the CDR3. Trimming removed 4 bases at V and 2 bases at J, with 10 bases between. Germline V gives CDR1 SGHTA, CDR2 FQGTGA. The CDR3 DNA reads TGTGCCAGCAGCTCCTCCAGGGTCACAGATACGCAGTATTTT. Amino acid sequence: CASSSSRVTDTQYF.

The chain links TRBV10-3 to TRBJ1-5; 7 positions agree with TRBD1. The trim removed 4 bases at V and 2 bases at J, leaving 11 bases unmatched. Germline CDR1 ENHRY, CDR2 SYGVKD. There are 17 residues in the CDR3. CDR3 DNA: TGTGCCATCAGTGCGGGGGACAGACAGGGCGGCAATCAGCCCCAGCATTTT. It encodes CAISAGDRQGGNQPQHF.